The table lists the clone carrying this T cell receptor beta chain with a few counts. The sample is drawn from a study of identical twins. This CDR3 has 15 amino acids. Template switching supplied a universal primer site; unique molecular identifiers were carried on the cDNA. TCRdb itself ran the 5' RACE reads through MiXCR, one entry per CDR3 protein. The repertoire holds roughly 720,000 distinct CDR3 sequences, 15% to 20% seen once, with about 12% in the top ten. These data were also filed under a second study, of T cells expressing NK-cell markers. That source notes: Obtained from sorted CD3+CD56+NKG2C+, CD3+CD56+NKG2C- and CD3+CD56-NKG2C+ T cells were the TCR beta repertoires. With respect to HCMV, most of the eight sequenced donors were seropositive, and one was seronegative. These same clonotypes (in several donors) also led the CD3+CD56-NKG2C+ fraction.

The origin of this receptor is a woman in her late teens or twenties in good health. Specimen: PBMCs. V is TRBV21-1 and J is TRBJ2-5; the table gives TRBD1 as D, unverified against the DNA. TRBV21-1 represents a pseudogene. CDR3 bases: TGTGCCAGCAGGCTGCCGGCCAGGAGAGGGGAGACCCAGTACTTC. Amino acid sequence: CASRLPARRGETQYF.